One sample yielded the 31 T cell receptor beta chains listed below, sequenced in a study of blood T cell repertoires in COVID-19. TCRdb's table, derived via immunoSEQ multiplex PCR, lists solely in-frame clones and lacks some. The table records under 350,000 clones, around nine tenths of them present only once. The sequencing sample was made of peripheral blood. These receptors were taken from a man between 35 and 55 years old with acute or convalescent COVID-19.

The chain has TRBV3-1 (or the pseudogene TRBV3-2) and TRBJ1-1; 7 bases agree with TRBD1. V trimming: 0 bases; J trimming: 11 bases; junction bases outside the gene matches: 9. This CDR3 is built from 14 residues. Looked up from germline, CDR1 is LGHDT and CDR2 is YNNKEL (reference sequence). The CDR3 loop reads CASSQDTGVVSAFF. CDR3 nucleotides: TGTGCCAGCAGCCAAGATACAGGGGTGGTCTCTGCTTTCTTT.

This sequence joins TRBV7-2 and TRBJ1-1; maybe TRBD1 (6 bases). There are 13 residues in the CDR3. Trimming shortened V by 5 bases and J by 4 bases, and 11 bases separated the two germline ends. Per germline, CDR1 SGHTA and CDR2 FQGNSA. In DNA, the CDR3 is TGTGCCAGCAGCCTGTGGGGGCCCACTGAAGCTTTCTTT. Residues: CASSLWGPTEAFF.

This chain links TRBV6-6 with TRBJ2-2; 7 positions agree with TRBD1. From germline, CDR1 is MNHNY and CDR2 SVGAGI (reference sequence). The CDR3 consists of 15 residues. V lost 0 bases and J lost 4; bases outside the gene matches: 2. This CDR3 reads CASSYSTGSTGELFF. The DNA for the CDR3 is TGTGCCAGCAGTTACTCGACAGGGAGCACCGGGGAGCTGTTTTTT.

The chain links TRBV5-4 to TRBJ1-2, with D maybe TRBD1 (6 bases). From germline, CDR1 is SGHNT and CDR2 YYREEE (reference sequence). The V and J ends lost 2 bases and 4 bases respectively, with 9 bases between them. The CDR3 consists of 13 residues. The CDR3 region is CASSFGGPYGYTF. DNA for the CDR3: TGTGCCAGCAGCTTTGGGGGCCCCTATGGCTACACCTTC.

For the CDR3, the DNA is TGCGCCAGCAGCCAAGGGGCCGGAGGGGGCTTGAGGGACATTCAGTACTTC. Its protein product is CASSQGAGGGLRDIQYF. The V and J genes are TRBV4-1 and TRBJ2-4, with D maybe TRBD1 (7 bases). V was trimmed by 1 base and J by 8 bases, leaving 21 bases between them. The CDR3 loop spans 17 amino acids. CDR1 and CDR2 (germline): MGHRA, YSYEKL.

The J gene is TRBJ1-1, the V gene TRBV19; 8 bases are shared with TRBD1. Trimming took 6 bases from V and 7 from J; bases not matched to a gene: 16. This CDR3 is 16 amino acids long. Germline V lookup: CDR1 LNHDA, CDR2 SQIVND (reference sequence). In nucleotides, the CDR3 is TGTGCCAGTAGCTCCGCTCTGGGCAGGGGGCAGGGTGAAGCTTTCTTT. Encoded protein: CASSSALGRGQGEAFF.

The chain employs TRBV13 and TRBJ2-1, with 8 bases matching TRBD2. Looked up from germline, CDR1 is PRHDT and CDR2 is FYEKMQ (reference sequence). The length of the CDR3 is 13 residues. Losses at the gene ends were 9 bases for V and 0 bases for J; bases not matched to a gene: 1. The CDR3 nucleotides read TGTGCCAGTCGGGGGGGCTCCTACAATGAGCAGTTCTTC. It yields the protein CASRGGSYNEQFF.

The chain carries TRBV9 and TRBJ1-6, with 8 bases lining up with TRBD1. Looked up from germline, CDR1 is SGDLS and CDR2 is YYNGEE. The CDR3 is 16 amino acids. J gave up 8 bases and V 3 bases, and 10 bases lay outside the gene matches. This CDR3 is CASSARDRPRDSPLHF. The CDR3 DNA reads TGTGCCAGCAGCGCCCGGGACAGGCCGAGGGATTCACCCCTCCACTTT.

This sequence joins TRBV19 and TRBJ2-1, with 7 bases identical to TRBD2. The V gene end was trimmed by 2 bases and the J gene end by 0 bases; junction bases not matched to a gene: 1. This CDR3 has 15 residues. Germline V lookup: CDR1 LNHDA, CDR2 SQIVND (reference sequence). CDR3 bases: TGTGCCAGTAGTATACTAGCGGACTCCTACAATGAGCAGTTCTTC. Translation gives CASSILADSYNEQFF. The full variable domain, with the rest looked up from reference TRBV19 and TRBJ2-1, is DGGITQSPKYLFRKEGQNVTLSCEQNLNHDAMYWYRQDPGQGLRLIYYSQIVNDFQKGDIAEGYSVSREKKESFPLTVTSAQKNPTAFYLCASSILADSYNEQFFGPGTRLTVL.

The J gene is TRBJ2-3, the V gene TRBV2; 8 bases fit TRBD2. The CDR3 contains 17 residues. V shed 4 bases, J shed 2 bases, and the junction held 11 bases outside the gene matches. Germline V gene data show CDR1 as SNHLY and CDR2 as FYNNEI. The CDR3 coding sequence is TGTGCCAGCAGTGGATATACCGGGGGGGGGAACACAGATACGCAGTATTTT. It codes for CASSGYTGGGNTDTQYF.

J is TRBJ1-5 and V is TRBV30; D is uncertain. V was pared by 0 bases and J by 2 bases, with 14 bases between. In germline, CDR1 is GTSNPN, CDR2 SVGIG (reference sequence). The CDR3 length is 16 residues. The CDR3 is CAWSVYPARGNQPQHF. For the CDR3, the DNA is TGTGCCTGGAGTGTATATCCAGCGAGGGGCAATCAGCCCCAGCATTTT.

The V and J genes are TRBV3-1 (or the pseudogene TRBV3-2) and TRBJ1-2; D unresolved. Trimming removed 4 bases from V and 5 bases from J, with 11 bases in between. The V gene's germline CDR1 is LGHDT and CDR2 YNNKEL (reference sequence). This CDR3 spans 13 amino acids. CDR3 DNA: TGTGCCAGCAGCCCCCTCGAGGCATATGGCTACACCTTC. As protein: CASSPLEAYGYTF.

The genes are TRBV5-1 and TRBJ2-7, with D hard to call. The length of the CDR3 is 13 residues. From germline, CDR1 is SGHRS and CDR2 YFSETQ. V lost 2 bases and J lost 0, with 6 bases in between. The DNA for the CDR3 is TGCGCCAGCAGCTTACTCGACTCCTACGAGCAGTACTTC. Translated, it gives CASSLLDSYEQYF.

The chain joins TRBV5-8 to TRBJ1-1; 8 bases map to TRBD1. Trimming cost V 9 bases and J 6 bases; bases outside gene matches: 7. Germline loops: CDR1 SGHTS, CDR2 YDEGEE. CDR3 size: 12 residues. The CDR3 reads CATLDRVSEAFF. In DNA form, the CDR3 reads TGTGCCACCCTGGACAGGGTTTCTGAAGCTTTCTTT.

In its sample, this clone was seen once. This chain links TRBV24-1 with TRBJ2-3, with TRBD1 matching 9 bases. CDR3 length equals 14 residues. CDR1 KGHDR and CDR2 SFDVKD come from the germline V gene. Trimming cost V 6 bases and J 5 bases; bases outside gene matches: 5. DNA for the CDR3: TGTGCCACCAGTTCGGGACAGGGAGTAGATACGCAGTATTTT. Amino acids: CATSSGQGVDTQYF.

The chain combines TRBV2 with TRBJ2-7; 8 bases agree with TRBD1. With V trimmed by 6 bases and J by 0 bases, 4 bases remained unmatched. CDR3 length: 14 amino acids. The germline V gene has CDR1 SNHLY and CDR2 FYNNEI. CDR3 DNA sequence: TGTGCCAGCAGCTTTGACAGGGGCTCCTACGAGCAGTACTTC. Translated: CASSFDRGSYEQYF. The variable domain in full, with the rest retrieved from reference TRBV2 and TRBJ2-7, is EPEVTQTPSHQVTQMGQEVILRCVPISNHLYFYWYRQILGQKVEFLVSFYNNEISEKSEIFDDQFSVERPDGSNFTLKIRSTKLEDSAMYFCASSFDRGSYEQYFGPGTRLTVT.

The rearrangement joins TRBV2 to TRBJ2-1, with D unclear. The V gene lost 2 bases and the J gene lost 6 bases, with 20 bases spanning the gap. Germline lookup yields CDR1 SNHLY and CDR2 FYNNEI. The CDR3 is 17 amino acids. The CDR3 spells CASSERGSTSSFNEQFF. For the CDR3, the DNA is TGTGCCAGCAGTGAAAGAGGCTCTACGTCGAGTTTCAATGAGCAGTTCTTC.

CDR3 in amino acids: CASSLTAITDTQYF. Here the CDR3 DNA reads TGTGCCAGCAGCCTCACTGCTATCACAGATACGCAGTATTTT. The gene calls are TRBV7-3 and TRBJ2-3, with no clear D. Per the germline V gene, CDR1 is SGHTA and CDR2 is FQGTGA. The CDR3 has 14 residues. Deletions cut 5 bases from V and 2 bases from J, with 11 bases between.

The V call is TRBV12-5, the J call TRBJ2-7; D is ambiguous. CDR3 size: 12 residues. Germline CDR1 reads LGHNT; CDR2 reads FRNRAP. V lost 3 bases and J 3 bases, leaving 6 bases between the germline ends. The CDR3: CASGFWLYEQYF. CDR3 coding DNA: TGTGCTAGTGGTTTTTGGCTCTACGAGCAGTACTTC.

The chain couples TRBV9 to TRBJ1-1; 9 nucleotides align to TRBD1. V dropped 5 bases and J dropped 10; count of bases not matched to a gene: 12. The germline V gene has CDR1 SGDLS and CDR2 YYNGEE. This CDR3 has 14 amino acids. The CDR3 reads CASSSGTGLGGAFF. CDR3 DNA: TGTGCCAGCAGTTCCGGGACAGGGCTGGGGGGAGCTTTCTTT. Combining the CDR3 with reference TRBV9 and TRBJ1-1 gives the whole variable domain DSGVTQTPKHLITATGQRVTLRCSPRSGDLSVYWYQQSLDQGLQFLIQYYNGEERAKGNILERFSAQQFPDLHSELNLSSLELGDSALYFCASSSGTGLGGAFFGQGTRLTVV.

This sequence joins TRBV30 and TRBJ1-1; the D is unclear. V lost 1 base, J lost 5 bases, and 11 bases lay in between. The CDR3 covers 13 residues. CDR1 and CDR2 (germline): GTSNPN, SVGIG (reference sequence). CDR3 protein: CAWSEQTWTEAFF. The CDR3 DNA reads as TGTGCCTGGAGTGAACAGACCTGGACTGAAGCTTTCTTT.

In its sample, this clone was seen once. This sequence joins TRBV11-2 and TRBJ1-2; a possible D gene is TRBD1 (6 bases). Germline V gene lookup returns CDR1 SGHAT and CDR2 FQNNGV. V lost 5 bases and J 8 bases, leaving 15 bases between the germline ends. The CDR3 is 13 residues long. The CDR3 region is CASSPDSRTGYTF. The CDR3 DNA sequence: TGTGCCAGCAGCCCGGACAGTCGGACCGGCTACACCTTC.

The CDR3 reads CASSPSWLAGEQFF. The DNA of the CDR3 is TGCGCCAGCAGCCCATCTTGGCTAGCGGGGGAGCAGTTCTTC. The chain links TRBV4-1 to TRBJ2-1; 9 bases agree with TRBD2. Trimming at V came to 4 bases and at J to 10 bases, leaving 8 bases not matched to a gene. CDR1 is MGHRA and CDR2 is YSYEKL in the germline V gene. CDR3 size: 14 residues.

The rearrangement uses TRBV2 and TRBJ1-1; TRBD1 aligns across 8 bases. This CDR3 region has 14 residues. The junction had 3 bases not matched to a gene; V was cut back by 6 bases and J by 0 bases. The germline CDR1 and CDR2 sequences are SNHLY and FYNNEI. CDR3 sequence (DNA): TGTGCCAGCAGCTCAGGGGGCTTGAACACTGAAGCTTTCTTT. Residues: CASSSGGLNTEAFF.

The rearrangement joins TRBV5-1 to TRBJ1-4; possible D gene TRBD1, 6 bases. The CDR3 is 16 amino acids. Germline V gene lookup returns CDR1 SGHRS and CDR2 YFSETQ. V was pared by 1 base and J by 6 bases, with 16 bases between. In DNA, the CDR3 is TGCGCCAGCAGCTTGACGTCGACCCCAGGGGATGAAAAACTGTTTTTT. Amino acids: CASSLTSTPGDEKLFF.

The V call is TRBV28, the J call TRBJ2-1; TRBD1 agrees at 10 bases. CDR1 and CDR2 (germline): MDHEN, SYDVKM. This CDR3 has 16 residues. V gave up 5 bases and J gave up 8 bases; unmatched junction bases: 12. The CDR3 protein is CASSGWGQGISDEQFF. The CDR3, as DNA: TGTGCCAGCAGTGGCTGGGGACAGGGGATCTCGGATGAGCAGTTCTTC.

This clone has more than one count but fewer than ten. V gene TRBV27 combines with J gene TRBJ2-7; no clear D gene. V lost 6 bases and J lost 2, with 14 bases in between. Germline V gene data show CDR1 as MNHEY and CDR2 as SMNVEV (reference sequence). The CDR3 contains 14 residues. The CDR3 DNA reads as TGTGCCAGCAGCCCGAGACTGATACCCTACGAGCAGTACTTC. Its translation is CASSPRLIPYEQYF.

The CDR3 DNA reads as TGTGCCAGCAGTAAGCAGGGGAGAACTGAAGCTTTCTTT. This sequence encodes CASSKQGRTEAFF. The rearrangement links TRBV27 to TRBJ1-1; D perhaps matches TRBD1 (6 bases). V lost 5 bases and J 5 bases, leaving 12 bases between the germline ends. The germline CDR1 and CDR2 sequences are MNHEY and SMNVEV (reference sequence). CDR3 length equals 13 residues.

This chain connects TRBV6-6 to TRBJ2-3; no clear D gene. Looked up from germline, CDR1 is MNHNY and CDR2 is SVGAGI (reference sequence). Trimming removed 0 bases from V and 8 bases from J, with 3 bases in between. CDR3 length: 11 residues. CDR3 amino acids: CASSYSSTQYF. The CDR3 region has the DNA TGTGCCAGCAGTTACTCGAGTACGCAGTATTTT.

This clone was seen just once. The chain is built from TRBV5-1 and TRBJ2-1, with 10 bases identical to TRBD1. J gave up 5 bases and V 1 base, and 3 bases lay outside the gene matches. The CDR3 has 15 amino acids. Germline CDR1 reads SGHRS; CDR2 reads YFSETQ. Written as DNA, the CDR3 is TGCGCCAGCAGCTTGACGGGACAGGGGAACAATGAGCAGTTCTTC. The encoded protein is CASSLTGQGNNEQFF.

V and J are TRBV5-6 and TRBJ2-3; D may be TRBD2 (6 bases). The CDR3 is 14 amino acids. Trimming shortened V by 6 bases and J by 1 base, and 12 bases separated the two germline ends. Germline V gene sequence: CDR1 SGHDT, CDR2 YYEEEE. CDR3 amino acids: CASTRDWGTDTQYF. The CDR3 DNA sequence: TGTGCCAGCACCCGGGACTGGGGCACAGATACGCAGTATTTT.